These 20 T cell receptor beta chains share one sample of origin, sequenced in a study of shared clonotypes between healthy human individuals. Assay: immunoSEQ multiplex PCR; the TCRdb copy retains only in-frame clones and omits some. This repertoire shows 450,000 or so clones, about 74% found once; its top ten account for approximately 12%. Material for sequencing was PBMCs. All receptors derive from a middle-aged woman in good health. Some clones in this sample may be carry-over from other donors' samples.

The V call is TRBV6-4, the J call TRBJ2-1, with 10 bases fitting TRBD2. V was clipped by 4 bases and J by 0 bases; unmatched bases: 0. CDR1 and CDR2 from the germline V gene are MRHNA and SNTAGT. The CDR3 is made up of 15 amino acids. DNA for the CDR3: TGTGCCAGCAGTGTAGCGGGAGGCTCCTACAATGAGCAGTTCTTC. This codes for CASSVAGGSYNEQFF.

This chain uses TRBV2 with TRBJ2-7, with D possibly being TRBD1 (5 bases). This CDR3 is 15 amino acids long. Trimming took 5 bases from V and 3 from J, leaving 17 bases between them. Germline lookup yields CDR1 SNHLY and CDR2 FYNNEI. This CDR3 reads CASSPIDIQDYEQYF. The CDR3 DNA is TGTGCCAGCAGTCCCATTGACATACAGGACTACGAGCAGTACTTC.

V and J are TRBV5-1 and TRBJ2-5; possible D gene TRBD2, 5 bases. From germline, CDR1 is SGHRS and CDR2 YFSETQ. This CDR3 comprises 14 residues. Trimming shortened V by 0 bases and J by 7 bases, and 13 bases separated the two germline ends. CDR3: CASSLGGETGTQYF. CDR3 DNA sequence: TGCGCCAGCAGCTTGGGGGGAGAGACTGGGACCCAGTACTTC.

V usage is TRBV13 and J usage is TRBJ2-1; 7 bases line up with TRBD2. The V segment lost 5 bases and the J segment 3 bases; nucleotides outside the gene matches: 10. Germline V gene data show CDR1 as PRHDT and CDR2 as FYEKMQ (reference sequence). The CDR3 covers 16 residues. CDR3 residues: CASSPTGLPNYNEQFF. CDR3 DNA: TGTGCCAGCAGCCCCACGGGACTACCAAACTACAATGAGCAGTTCTTC.

This clone was seen a few times. The chain couples TRBV4-3 to TRBJ2-3; unclear D gene. V was clipped by 0 bases and J by 5 bases, with 6 bases between them. There are 13 residues in the CDR3. Germline V lookup: CDR1 LGHNA, CDR2 YSLEER. CDR3 residues: CASSQEGLDTQYF. The CDR3 DNA reads as TGCGCCAGCAGCCAAGAAGGCCTAGATACGCAGTATTTT.

The chain uses TRBV11-2 and TRBJ1-5; 8 nucleotides match TRBD1. Per the germline V gene, CDR1 is SGHAT and CDR2 is FQNNGV. Germline trimming cut 4 bases from V and 8 bases from J; bases unmatched to any gene: 4. The CDR3 runs to 13 residues. The CDR3 DNA sequence: TGTGCCAGCAGCTGGGGACAGGCGGAGCCCCAGCATTTT. Its translation is CASSWGQAEPQHF.

This clone appeared a few times. This may be a read error: a much more frequent sequence differs by one nucleotide. The CDR3 loop reads CASSLGRGTEAFF. CDR3 DNA sequence: TGTGCCAGCAGCCTGGGGAGGGGGACTGAAGCTTTCTTT. The genes are TRBV2 and TRBJ1-1; possibly TRBD1 for D (6 bases). The V gene lost 6 bases and the J gene lost 5 bases, with 13 bases spanning the gap. The CDR3 length is 13 residues. CDR1 is SNHLY, CDR2 FYNNEI, per germline.

The CDR3 sequence: CASSPSRRVIQYF. The CDR3 region has the DNA TGTGCCAGCAGCCCTAGTCGAAGGGTTATTCAGTACTTC. V is TRBV6-5 and J is TRBJ2-4; the D is unclear. The germline CDR1 and CDR2 sequences are MNHEY and SVGAGI. V was trimmed by 6 bases and J by 10 bases, leaving 16 bases between them. This CDR3 has 13 residues.

As for this clone: This same CDR3 is encoded by further DNA sequences in the sample. The chain has TRBV27 and TRBJ2-7; a possible D gene is TRBD1 (5 bases). The CDR3 extends over 11 amino acids. V gave up 6 bases and J gave up 4 bases, with 7 bases separating them. CDR1 is MNHEY, CDR2 SMNVEV, per germline (reference sequence). The CDR3 region is CASRRGYEQYF. CDR3 nucleotide sequence: TGTGCCAGCAGAAGGGGTTACGAGCAGTACTTC.

Turning to this clone: A far larger clone is off by one base, so a read error is likely. The chain uses TRBV30 and TRBJ1-4; 9 bases map to TRBD1. Germline CDR1 and CDR2: GTSNPN and SVGIG (reference sequence). The V segment lost 8 bases and the J segment 10 bases; nucleotides outside the gene matches: 14. This CDR3 has 14 amino acids. The CDR3 protein is CAREDRTGDGKLFF. The CDR3 DNA sequence: TGTGCCCGGGAGGACCGGACAGGGGATGGAAAACTGTTTTTT.

The J gene is TRBJ1-2, the V gene TRBV7-3, with D perhaps TRBD1 (5 bases). This CDR3 is 13 amino acids long. Trimming cost V 6 bases and J 4 bases, with 12 bases left between them. Germline values: CDR1 SGHTA, CDR2 FQGTGA. CDR3 in amino acids: CASSYRDGYGYTF. CDR3 DNA: TGTGCCAGCAGTTACCGGGACGGCTATGGCTACACCTTC. Filled out from reference TRBV7-3 and TRBJ1-2, the complete variable domain reads GAGVSQTPSNKVTEKGKYVELRCDPISGHTALYWYRQSLGQGPEFLIYFQGTGAADDSGLPNDRFFAVRPEGSVSTLKIQRTERGDSAVYLCASSYRDGYGYTFGSGTRLTVV.

Regarding this clone: This clone may be a read error of a much larger clone one base away. This chain uses TRBV5-4 with TRBJ2-7; D possibly corresponds to TRBD1 (6 bases). The germline V gene has CDR1 SGHNT and CDR2 YYREEE (reference sequence). V was clipped by 3 bases and J by 2 bases, with 12 bases between them. The CDR3 loop spans 14 amino acids. This CDR3 is CASSYQQGPYEQYF. CDR3 nucleotides: TGTGCCAGCAGCTATCAGCAGGGGCCCTACGAGCAGTACTTC.

This rearrangement joins TRBV7-6 to TRBJ2-7; 7 positions match TRBD2. The CDR3 is 15 amino acids. J was trimmed by 2 bases and V by 5 bases; bases with no gene match: 9. CDR1 and CDR2 from the germline V gene are SGHVS and FNYEAQ. The CDR3 region has the DNA TGTGCCAGCAGCCCATATGTTAGCGGGCCCTACGAGCAGTACTTC. Protein product: CASSPYVSGPYEQYF.

This chain uses TRBV4-1 with TRBJ1-1; D may be TRBD1 (5 bases). This CDR3 has 17 amino acids. Deletions cut 0 bases from V and 2 bases from J, with 16 bases between. CDR1 is MGHRA, CDR2 YSYEKL, per germline. CDR3 sequence reads: CASSQERGYSGNTEAFF. The CDR3 DNA sequence: TGCGCCAGCAGCCAAGAGAGGGGCTATAGTGGAAACACTGAAGCTTTCTTT.

This clone turned up a few times. The DNA of the CDR3 is TGTGCCAGCAGTCTACCCGGGACCTACGAGCAGTACTTC. This sequence encodes CASSLPGTYEQYF. J is TRBJ2-7 and V is TRBV6-5; D possibly corresponds to TRBD2 (5 bases). V lost 5 bases and J 2 bases, leaving 10 bases between the germline ends. CDR3 size: 13 residues. The V gene's germline CDR1 is MNHEY and CDR2 SVGAGI.

On this clone: A single base is all that separates this from a far larger clone, so a read error is likely. Distinct nucleotide sequences in the sample also encode this CDR3. The CDR3 DNA reads as TGTGCCAGCAGCTTCCAGTTAGGCACTGAGGCTTTCTTT. Translating gives CASSFQLGTEAFF. The rearrangement links TRBV7-9 to TRBJ1-1; no clear D. CDR1 SEHNR and CDR2 FQNEAQ come from the germline V gene (reference sequence). This CDR3 region has 13 residues.

The rearrangement links TRBV30 to TRBJ1-2; 8 positions match TRBD1. J was trimmed by 6 bases and V by 0 bases; bases with no gene match: 6. Germline assignment: CDR1 GTSNPN and CDR2 SVGIG (reference sequence). The CDR3 runs 14 residues. The CDR3 DNA sequence: TGTGCCTGGAGTGTTCGGAGGACAGGGAATGGCTACACCTTC. This sequence encodes CAWSVRRTGNGYTF.

V usage is TRBV28 and J usage is TRBJ2-5, with 9 positions matching TRBD2. The J call may be faulty, since TRBJ2-7 better matches the DNA end. There are 13 residues in the CDR3. Germline-derived CDR1 and CDR2 are MDHEN and SYDVKM. CDR3 coding DNA: TGTGCCAGCAGTTTTCGCGGGAGGGGCGAGCAGTACTTC. The encoded protein is CASSFRGRGEQYF.

The chain employs TRBV18 and TRBJ2-5, with D perhaps TRBD1 (6 bases). Germline lookup yields CDR1 KGHSH and CDR2 LQKENI. V gave up 3 bases and J gave up 2 bases, with 13 bases separating them. The CDR3 covers 15 residues. The CDR3, as DNA: TGTGCCAGCTCACCGCGAAATGGACAGCAAGAGACCCAGTACTTC. It encodes CASSPRNGQQETQYF.

The chain has TRBV2 and TRBJ1-5; 7 bases match TRBD1. Germline V gene sequence: CDR1 SNHLY, CDR2 FYNNEI. The CDR3 contains 13 residues. V shed 11 bases, J shed 2 bases, and the junction held 6 bases outside the gene matches. CDR3 amino acids: CAVNRGGNQPQHF. The CDR3 DNA follows: TGTGCCGTTAACAGGGGCGGCAATCAGCCCCAGCATTTT.